What follows are 27 T cell receptor beta chains derived from one specimen sequenced in a study of blood T cell repertoires in COVID-19 (dated by TCRdb to 2018 to 2020). Receptor amplification or capture employed the immunoSEQ multiplex PCR assay. TCRdb obtained this table from immuneACCESS and retained in-frame rearrangements with V and J assigned. These tables miss some clones; where compared with another copy, unresolved V genes account for less than half of the shortfall, and the remainder is unexplained. Recorded for this sample are approximately 81,000 clones; 75% to 90% of them occurred a single time. Around 12% of the sample goes to the ten largest clones. The sample comprised peripheral blood. The receptors come from a man between 65 and 80 years old with active or convalescent COVID-19.

The V gene is TRBV6-6, the J gene TRBJ1-1, with 7 bases matching TRBD1. The CDR3 sequence is 15 residues long. Germline loops: CDR1 MNHNY, CDR2 SVGAGI (reference sequence). The V and J ends lost 7 bases and 2 bases, in that order; junction bases with no gene match: 10. The CDR3 DNA follows: TGTGCCAGCACCAAAGGGGACAGACAAAACACTGAAGCTTTCTTT. Translation: CASTKGDRQNTEAFF.

The gene calls are TRBV4-3 and TRBJ2-1; D uncertain. The V gene's germline CDR1 is LGHNA and CDR2 YSLEER. The CDR3 has 13 residues. V was pared by 0 bases and J by 10 bases, with 10 bases between. In nucleotides, the CDR3 is TGCGCCAGCAGCCAAGATCGGCTCGGGGAGCAGTTCTTC. The encoded protein is CASSQDRLGEQFF.

V is TRBV7-6 and J is TRBJ2-1; TRBD1 agrees at 8 bases. Germline CDR1 SGHVS, CDR2 FNYEAQ. J gave up 6 bases and V 1 base, and 8 bases lay outside the gene matches. The CDR3 covers 16 residues. CDR3 sequence: CASSLGPGGSRNEQFF. CDR3 bases: TGTGCCAGCAGCTTAGGTCCAGGGGGCTCTCGCAATGAGCAGTTCTTC. Together with reference TRBV7-6 and TRBJ2-1, the CDR3 gives the full variable domain: GAGVSQSPRYKVTKRGQDVALRCDPISGHVSLYWYRQALGQGPEFLTYFNYEAQQDKSGLPNDRFSAERPEGSISTLTIQRTEQRDSAMYRCASSLGPGGSRNEQFFGPGTRLTVL.

This rearrangement joins TRBV5-8 to TRBJ2-6, with 9 bases identical to TRBD1. CDR1 and CDR2 from the germline V gene are SGHTS and YDEGEE. V trimming: 4 bases; J trimming: 2 bases; junction bases outside the gene matches: 7. This CDR3 contains 17 residues. CDR3: CASSRPGTGTGANVLTF. CDR3 coding DNA: TGTGCCAGCAGCCGGCCTGGGACAGGGACTGGGGCCAACGTCCTGACTTTC.

V and J are TRBV2 and TRBJ1-2; D gene uncertain. The germline CDR1 and CDR2 sequences are SNHLY and FYNNEI. The germline V and J ends were trimmed by 7 bases and 10 bases, with 22 bases remaining between them. This CDR3 is built from 14 residues. This chain's CDR3 is CASINSQASTVYTF. The CDR3 region has the DNA TGTGCCAGCATTAACTCCCAGGCTTCTACCGTCTACACCTTC.

The chain joins TRBV5-1 to TRBJ2-3; 8 bases are shared with TRBD2. The trim removed 0 bases at V and 0 bases at J, leaving 9 bases unmatched. CDR3 length equals 18 residues. Germline V gene data show CDR1 as SGHRS and CDR2 as YFSETQ. The CDR3 coding sequence is TGCGCCAGCAGCTTGGGGCGGGGGGCCCAGCCCAGCACAGATACGCAGTATTTT. It encodes CASSLGRGAQPSTDTQYF.

This sequence joins TRBV7-6 and TRBJ1-4; 8 bases line up with TRBD1. The trim removed 5 bases at V and 2 bases at J, leaving 4 bases unmatched. The V gene's germline CDR1 is SGHVS and CDR2 FNYEAQ. The CDR3 contains 15 residues. CDR3 amino acids: CASSPYRGTNEKLFF. The CDR3 bases are TGTGCCAGCAGCCCCTACAGGGGGACTAATGAAAAACTGTTTTTT.

The rearrangement uses TRBV10-3 and TRBJ2-1, with TRBD2 matching 11 bases. V dropped 6 bases and J dropped 3; count of bases not matched to a gene: 1. The CDR3 runs 14 residues. The V gene's germline CDR1 is ENHRY and CDR2 SYGVKD. The CDR3 DNA sequence: TGTGCCATCAGAACTAGCGGGGGCTACAATGAGCAGTTCTTC. Protein sequence: CAIRTSGGYNEQFF.

The chain uses TRBV5-6 and TRBJ1-2; D call uncertain. The V gene's germline CDR1 is SGHDT and CDR2 YYEEEE. The germline V and J ends were trimmed by 4 bases and 4 bases, with 8 bases remaining between them. The CDR3 loop spans 12 amino acids. CDR3 DNA: TGTGCCAGCAGCAAACGAGGCTATGGCTACACCTTC. It translates to CASSKRGYGYTF.

The rearrangement uses TRBV6-4 and TRBJ2-1; D not certain. Germline V lookup: CDR1 MRHNA, CDR2 SNTAGT. Trimming cost V 0 bases and J 6 bases, with 9 bases left between them. The length of the CDR3 is 14 residues. In nucleotides, the CDR3 is TGTGCCAGCAGTGACTCGATTACGAGCAATGAGCAGTTCTTC. As protein: CASSDSITSNEQFF.

J is TRBJ1-2 and V is TRBV15, with D unclear. V lost 3 bases to trimming and J lost 0 bases, with 8 bases between them. The CDR3 covers 14 residues. Per the germline V gene, CDR1 is LNHNV and CDR2 is YYDKDF (reference sequence). Here the CDR3 DNA reads TGTGCCACCAGCAGGGTCGACACTAACTATGGCTACACCTTC. This gives the protein CATSRVDTNYGYTF. Looking up the rest from reference TRBV15 and TRBJ1-2 gives the full variable domain: DAMVIQNPRYQVTQFGKPVTLSCSQTLNHNVMYWYQQKSSQAPKLLFHYYDKDFNNEADTPDNFQSRRPNTSFCFLDIRSPGLGDTAMYLCATSRVDTNYGYTFGSGTRLTVV.

The chain employs TRBV2 and TRBJ1-1; D not certain. V was cut by 0 bases and J by 0 bases, with 8 bases left in between. The CDR3 is made up of 15 amino acids. Germline CDR1 reads SNHLY; CDR2 reads FYNNEI. The CDR3 sequence is CASSEAGRMNTEAFF. The DNA of the CDR3 is TGTGCCAGCAGTGAAGCGGGCAGGATGAACACTGAAGCTTTCTTT.

This clone was seen a single time. J is TRBJ1-4 and V is TRBV28; D is ambiguous. CDR1 is MDHEN and CDR2 is SYDVKM in the germline V gene. CDR3 size: 17 residues. V was clipped by 7 bases and J by 5 bases, with 23 bases between them. In DNA, the CDR3 is TGTGCCAGCAATTCCCTTAATCAAAGACACGAGAATGAAAAACTGTTTTTT. Residues: CASNSLNQRHENEKLFF.

J is TRBJ2-5 and V is TRBV2, with 10 nucleotides matching TRBD1. J was trimmed by 5 bases and V by 6 bases; bases with no gene match: 3. CDR1 is SNHLY and CDR2 is FYNNEI in the germline V gene. The length of the CDR3 is 13 residues. The chain's CDR3 is CASSGTGEETQYF. In DNA, the CDR3 is TGTGCCAGCAGCGGGACAGGGGAGGAGACCCAGTACTTC.

The rearrangement uses TRBV4-3 and TRBJ1-4; 8 nucleotides agree with TRBD1. The CDR3 is made up of 17 amino acids. The V gene's germline CDR1 is LGHNA and CDR2 YSLEER. After removal of 0 bases from V and 3 bases from J, the junction contained 6 bases not matched to a gene. The CDR3 coding sequence is TGCGCCAGCAGCCAAGAATACCCGGACAGGGCTAATGAAAAACTGTTTTTT. Amino acid sequence: CASSQEYPDRANEKLFF.

The count of this clone is one. The genes are TRBV7-2 and TRBJ1-1, with D perhaps matching TRBD1 (6 bases). CDR1 is SGHTA and CDR2 is FQGNSA in the germline V gene. CDR3 length equals 15 residues. The V and J ends lost 1 base and 0 bases respectively, with 9 bases between them. The chain's CDR3 is CASSLVGGLNTEAFF. The DNA of the CDR3 is TGTGCCAGCAGCTTAGTGGGGGGGCTGAACACTGAAGCTTTCTTT.

V gene TRBV29-1 combines with J gene TRBJ1-2; D uncertain. CDR1 and CDR2 (germline): SQVTM, ANQGSEA. The CDR3 is made up of 13 amino acids. V gave up 6 bases and J gave up 8 bases, with 19 bases separating them. The CDR3 loop is CSVKLWAPGGYTF. The DNA of the CDR3 is TGCAGCGTAAAGTTATGGGCCCCGGGGGGCTACACCTTC.

This chain uses TRBV7-2 with TRBJ2-5; D possibly corresponds to TRBD1 (6 bases). The germline gives CDR1 SGHTA, CDR2 FQGNSA. The CDR3 has 12 residues. V gave up 5 bases and J gave up 4 bases, with 8 bases separating them. The CDR3 DNA reads TGTGCCAGCAGCAGAGGGGGAGAGACCCAGTACTTC. This translates into CASSRGGETQYF.

The J gene is TRBJ1-4, the V gene TRBV15, with TRBD1 matching 9 bases. CDR3 size: 14 residues. The germline gives CDR1 LNHNV, CDR2 YYDKDF (reference sequence). J lost 7 bases, V lost 5 bases, and 5 bases had no gene match. The DNA of the CDR3 is TGTGCCACCAGCGAACAGGGGGCGGGTGAAAAACTGTTTTTT. Translation: CATSEQGAGEKLFF.

This chain joins TRBV12-5 and TRBJ2-1, with unresolved D. The V gene's germline CDR1 is LGHNT and CDR2 FRNRAP. The CDR3 has 13 amino acids. Trimming took off 1 base at V and 5 bases at J, with 6 bases between the two ends. CDR3 region: CASGLAPDNEQFF. Here the CDR3 DNA reads TGTGCTAGTGGTTTGGCCCCCGACAATGAGCAGTTCTTC.

The chain couples TRBV3-1 (or the pseudogene TRBV3-2) to TRBJ1-5; a weak D match, TRBD1 (5 bases). CDR1 is LGHDT, CDR2 YNNKEL, per germline (reference sequence). The CDR3 covers 14 residues. Trimming removed 5 bases at V and 3 bases at J, with 11 bases between. The CDR3: CASSSGGFNQPQHF. In DNA form, the CDR3 reads TGTGCCAGCAGCTCCGGGGGGTTCAATCAGCCCCAGCATTTT.

V is TRBV3-1 (or the pseudogene TRBV3-2) and J is TRBJ2-5; a possible D gene is TRBD2 (5 bases). Germline loops: CDR1 LGHDT, CDR2 YNNKEL (reference sequence). The V end was cut by 4 bases, the J end by 5 bases, with 11 bases between. This CDR3 has 13 amino acids. CDR3 nucleotide sequence: TGTGCCAGCAGCCGAGGGCGCGAGGAGACCCAGTACTTC. Translated, it gives CASSRGREETQYF.

The chain carries TRBV30 and TRBJ1-5; 9 bases align to TRBD1. Per the germline V gene, CDR1 is GTSNPN and CDR2 is SVGIG (reference sequence). V shed 5 bases, J shed 4 bases, and the junction held 9 bases outside the gene matches. The CDR3 has 15 residues. The CDR3 region has the DNA TGTGCCTGGGATTCCGGACAGGGGTCGAATCAGCCCCAGCATTTT. This translates into CAWDSGQGSNQPQHF.

The count of this clone is one. The V and J genes are TRBV6-5 and TRBJ1-3; 9 nucleotides match TRBD1. This CDR3 spans 16 amino acids. Trimming took 0 bases from V and 1 from J; bases not matched to a gene: 1. Germline values: CDR1 MNHEY, CDR2 SVGAGI. CDR3 nucleotide sequence: TGTGCCAGCAGTTACTCCGGGACAGGGTCTGGAAACACCATATATTTT. Protein: CASSYSGTGSGNTIYF.

The CDR3 reads CASSVSYLNYGYTF. In DNA, the CDR3 is TGTGCCAGCAGCGTTTCCTACCTTAACTATGGCTACACCTTC. J is TRBJ1-2 and V is TRBV5-6; no clear D. Germline assignment: CDR1 SGHDT and CDR2 YYEEEE. The CDR3 runs to 14 residues. Trimming removed 4 bases from V and 1 base from J, with 11 bases in between. Looking up the rest from reference TRBV5-6 and TRBJ1-2 gives the full variable domain: DAGVTQSPTHLIKTRGQQVTLRCSPKSGHDTVSWYQQALGQGPQFIFQYYEEEERQRGNFPDRFSGHQFPNYSSELNVNALLLGDSALYLCASSVSYLNYGYTFGSGTRLTVV.

This rearrangement joins TRBV6-5 to TRBJ2-1; TRBD2 matches 9 bases. Germline values: CDR1 MNHEY, CDR2 SVGAGI. The CDR3 is 14 amino acids. V trimming: 1 base; J trimming: 9 bases; junction bases outside the gene matches: 4. The CDR3 sequence is CASSYLRGGAEQFF. The DNA of the CDR3 is TGTGCCAGCAGTTACTTGCGGGGGGGCGCTGAGCAGTTCTTC.

The rearrangement joins TRBV6-5 to TRBJ1-4, with 9 bases lining up with TRBD1. This CDR3 has 15 residues. The V and J ends lost 7 bases and 7 bases, in that order; junction bases with no gene match: 10. CDR1 is MNHEY and CDR2 is SVGAGI in the germline V gene. The CDR3 coding sequence is TGTGCCAGCACCGGACAGGGGTTTTTTTCTGAAAAACTGTTTTTT. Its translation: CASTGQGFFSEKLFF.